This T cell receptor (beta chain) was obtained from a study of cytomegalovirus exposure and HLA in healthy donors. Germline-derived CDR1 and CDR2 are SGHVS and FNYEAQ. The CDR3 is 14 residues long. The ends lost 5 bases at V and 3 bases at J; junction bases unmatched: 5. With 60 Vbeta and 13 Jbeta primers, the PCR was carried out. This table comes from immunoSEQ multiplex PCR, and its TCRdb copy is limited to in-frame clones, with some not included. Of about 110,000 clones in the sample, about two thirds were seen once. Comments on this clone: Its target is not known.

Whole-study results and caveats: An analysis was carried out at a later point. It showed that HLA-associated TCR beta chains were more clonally expanded than equally common non-associated chains. TRBV6-2, TRBV6-3 and some other V segments were excluded as indistinguishable.

The gene calls are TRBV7-6 and TRBJ2-7; 9 bases map to TRBD1. The sequence was obtained from a boy aged 10-17 years in good health and CMV-seronegative. Sequencing used PBMCs. CDR3 sequence (DNA): TGTGCCAGCAGCCATCGACAGGGGGTCTACGAGCAGTACTTC. This translates into CASSHRQGVYEQYF.